This T cell receptor beta chain was retrieved from a study of T cell clonality in common variable immunodeficiency. Most patients and controls had Caucasian heritage. Heparinized whole blood, roughly 5 to 8 ml, came from each donor. This clone was picked up many times. Its antigen remains unknown. Repertoires were generated with immunoSEQ multiplex PCR, while TCRdb's copy carries only in-frame clones and drops some. This record lists roughly 58,000 clones, none seen once only, and the top ten clones contain 5.4%. Notes on the study in general: CVID patient heterogeneity limited repertoire-clinical complication correlations. CVID subjects had higher TCRbeta clonality than healthy controls, most marked in about a third.

Sequenced material: peripheral blood mononuclear cells. The receptor's source is a person aged 18-69 years in good health.

The CDR3 bases that were read are TGTGCCAGCTCACCCACAGAACTCTATGGC. Its translation: CASSPTELYG. The complete CDR3 protein is CASSPTELYGYTF. The chain uses TRBV18 and TRBJ1-2; D not certain. The CDR3 end falls 3 residues outside the read, so it is completed with the germline J gene. Between the trimmed V and J ends, which lost 3 bases and 4 bases, there was a span of 9 bases. The germline gives CDR1 KGHSH, CDR2 LQKENI. This CDR3 spans 13 amino acids.